Listed below are T cell receptor beta chains from one sample, sequenced in a study of shared clonotypes between healthy human individuals. Data came from immunoSEQ multiplex PCR; TCRdb stores just in-frame clones and leaves some out. The sample lists some 2.4 million clones, roughly 93% occurring once. The sequenced sample consisted of naive CD4+ T cells from PBMCs. The source is a man aged 18 to 29 in good health. Some clones in this sample may be carry-over from other donors' samples. CDR3s include the opening cysteine and the closing phenylalanine or tryptophan. Fields, in order: clone size, D gene, J gene, V gene, CDR3 protein, CDR3 DNA. A D gene is named only where the DNA matches it firmly. Clone size is not always given. Where it is, it says once, few, many or a class for expanded clones.

size: -
D: -
J: TRBJ2-1
V: TRBV11-3
CDR3: CASSLDHYPGVSQFF
DNA: TGTGCCAGCAGCTTAGATCACTACCCGGGAGTCTCGCAGTTCTTC

size: once
D: TRBD2
J: TRBJ2-3
V: TRBV9
CDR3: CASSARAGVGGEADTQYF
DNA: TGTGCCAGCAGCGCAAGAGCGGGAGTGGGGGGGGAGGCAGATACGCAGTATTTT

size: -
D: -
J: TRBJ2-2
V: TRBV5-1
CDR3: CASSLAQLNTGELFF
DNA: TGCGCCAGCAGCTTAGCGCAACTGAACACCGGGGAGCTGTTTTTT

size: -
D: TRBD1
J: TRBJ2-7
V: TRBV27
CDR3: CASSSRDRASYEQYF
DNA: TGTGCCAGCAGTTCCCGGGACAGGGCGTCCTACGAGCAGTACTTC

size: -
D: -
J: TRBJ2-3
V: TRBV5-1
CDR3: CASSPSVTHPDTQYF
DNA: TGCGCCAGCAGCCCCAGCGTAACCCACCCAGATACGCAGTATTTT

size: -
D: -
J: TRBJ2-7
V: TRBV4-1
CDR3: CASSQDGGHLYEQYF
DNA: TGCGCCAGCAGCCAAGATGGGGGACACCTCTACGAGCAGTACTTC

size: -
D: -
J: TRBJ1-2
V: TRBV6-5
CDR3: CASSTRQLNYGYTF
DNA: TGTGCCAGCAGTACACGACAGCTTAACTATGGCTACACCTTC

size: -
D: -
J: TRBJ2-1
V: TRBV9
CDR3: CASSVVPANNEQFF
DNA: TGTGCCAGCAGCGTAGTCCCAGCAAACAATGAGCAGTTCTTC

size: -
D: -
J: TRBJ2-1
V: TRBV28
CDR3: CASSLSYNEQFF
DNA: TGTGCCAGCAGTTTGTCCTACAATGAGCAGTTCTTC

size: -
D: TRBD2
J: TRBJ2-7
V: TRBV18
CDR3: CASSPTSGEYEQYF
DNA: TGTGCCAGCTCACCGACTAGCGGGGAATACGAGCAGTACTTC

size: -
D: -
J: TRBJ2-5
V: TRBV29-1
CDR3: CSVGPGEVGETQYF
DNA: TGCAGCGTTGGGCCGGGGGAGGTCGGAGAGACCCAGTACTTC

size: -
D: TRBD1
J: TRBJ2-7
V: TRBV19
CDR3: CASSPRPPGTASYEQYF
DNA: TGTGCCAGTAGTCCCCGACCCCCCGGGACAGCCTCCTACGAGCAGTACTTC

size: -
D: TRBD2
J: TRBJ2-2
V: TRBV6-5
CDR3: CAIRSGSKDTGELFF
DNA: TGTGCCATCCGAAGCGGGAGTAAGGACACCGGGGAGCTGTTTTTT

size: -
D: -
J: TRBJ1-3
V: TRBV5-1
CDR3: CASSLPGPSSGNTIYF
DNA: TGCGCCAGCAGCTTGCCAGGGCCAAGCTCTGGAAACACCATATATTTT

size: -
D: TRBD1
J: TRBJ2-7
V: TRBV5-4
CDR3: CASSLGDRRSNEQYF
DNA: TGTGCCAGCAGCCTGGGGGACAGGAGGTCGAACGAGCAGTACTTC

size: -
D: TRBD1
J: TRBJ2-7
V: TRBV30
CDR3: CAWDRVQGEQYF
DNA: TGTGCCTGGGACAGGGTTCAAGGCGAGCAGTACTTC

size: few
D: -
J: TRBJ2-2
V: TRBV9
CDR3: CASSVRSTNTGELFF
DNA: TGTGCCAGCAGCGTAAGGAGTACGAACACCGGGGAGCTGTTTTTT

size: -
D: -
J: TRBJ2-3
V: TRBV29-1
CDR3: CSVGLRGTDTQYF
DNA: TGCAGCGTTGGGCTGAGGGGAACAGATACGCAGTATTTT

size: -
D: TRBD1
J: TRBJ1-4
V: TRBV7-9
CDR3: CASSLGDRGAVEKLFF
DNA: TGTGCCAGCAGCCTAGGGGACAGAGGGGCAGTAGAAAAACTGTTTTTT

size: -
D: TRBD1
J: TRBJ1-1
V: TRBV7-3
CDR3: CASSRTGSEQAFF
DNA: TGTGCCAGCAGCCGGACAGGATCGGAGCAAGCTTTCTTT

size: -
D: TRBD1
J: TRBJ2-5
V: TRBV28
CDR3: CASSGPGQQETQYF
DNA: TGTGCCAGCAGTGGACCGGGACAGCAAGAGACCCAGTACTTC

size: -
D: TRBD1
J: TRBJ2-5
V: TRBV9
CDR3: CASTGGSQETQYF
DNA: TGTGCCAGCACAGGGGGTTCGCAAGAGACCCAGTACTTC

size: -
D: TRBD1
J: TRBJ2-1
V: TRBV19
CDR3: CASSKSFETGVVGEQFF
DNA: TGTGCCAGTAGTAAGAGCTTCGAGACAGGGGTCGTGGGTGAGCAGTTCTTC

size: -
D: -
J: TRBJ1-2
V: TRBV10-3
CDR3: CAISESDGAGGGYTF
DNA: TGTGCCATCAGTGAGTCGGATGGGGCAGGCGGCGGCTACACCTTC

size: -
D: -
J: TRBJ2-1
V: TRBV6-6
CDR3: CASQRPSVYEQFF
DNA: TGTGCCAGTCAGCGGCCCTCTGTCTATGAGCAGTTCTTC

size: -
D: -
J: TRBJ1-3
V: TRBV10-3
CDR3: CAIRGEGRSAGGNTIYF
DNA: TGTGCCATCAGGGGAGAGGGTCGTTCGGCCGGGGGAAACACCATATATTTT

size: -
D: TRBD2
J: TRBJ2-1
V: TRBV6-1
CDR3: CASSSTSGGGGEQFF
DNA: TGTGCCAGCAGTTCGACTAGCGGGGGAGGCGGCGAGCAGTTCTTC

size: -
D: -
J: TRBJ1-2
V: TRBV10-3
CDR3: CAIANPMTGLYLHGYTF
DNA: TGTGCCATCGCAAATCCTATGACGGGCCTGTACCTCCATGGCTACACCTTC

size: -
D: -
J: TRBJ2-3
V: TRBV14
CDR3: CASFPAGRTDTQYF
DNA: TGTGCCAGCTTCCCTGCGGGACGCACAGATACGCAGTATTTT

size: -
D: -
J: TRBJ2-1
V: TRBV30
CDR3: CAWTTGPLHNEQFF
DNA: TGTGCCTGGACAACGGGTCCCCTTCACAATGAGCAGTTCTTC

size: -
D: TRBD1
J: TRBJ2-1
V: TRBV19
CDR3: CASSMSPSTGVDEQFF
DNA: TGTGCCAGTAGTATGTCCCCTTCGACAGGGGTGGATGAGCAGTTCTTC

size: -
D: -
J: TRBJ2-3
V: TRBV9
CDR3: CASSGLMSPDTQYF
DNA: TGTGCCAGCTCGGGACTTATGAGCCCAGATACGCAGTATTTT

size: -
D: TRBD1
J: TRBJ2-4
V: TRBV5-1
CDR3: CASSPQGAENIQYF
DNA: TGCGCCAGCAGCCCACAGGGGGCGGAAAACATTCAGTACTTC

size: -
D: TRBD1
J: TRBJ1-5
V: TRBV28
CDR3: CASRRTGGTDQPQHF
DNA: TGTGCCAGCAGACGGACAGGGGGCACTGACCAGCCCCAGCATTTT

size: -
D: -
J: TRBJ2-7
V: TRBV2
CDR3: CATRGGGQASYEQYF
DNA: TGTGCCACCAGAGGGGGGGGACAGGCCTCCTACGAGCAGTACTTC

size: -
D: -
J: TRBJ1-4
V: TRBV5-6
CDR3: CASSLGEVLANEKLFF
DNA: TGTGCCAGCAGCTTGGGTGAAGTCCTGGCTAATGAAAAACTGTTTTTT